This T cell receptor beta chain was captured by sequencing in a study of CD8 T cells in ankylosing spondylitis. With molecular barcodes, quantitative 5'-RACE was used to make the TCR beta libraries. Using its own MiXCR run on the 5' RACE reads, TCRdb lists one record per CDR3 protein. The sample consists of 80,000 to 100,000 distinct CDR3 sequences, roughly 10% of them appearing once. General study results and limits: Some motif variants had been reported before (in reactive arthritis synovial fluid and blood).

This clonotype was recorded at least ten times. The antigen is not known. Since the CDR3 does not end with the conserved phenylalanine or tryptophan, this likely comes from a read error. It is unclear where the CDR3 begins or ends on the DNA, so no DNA is shown, and the CDR3 is as TCRdb lists it. The CDR3 is 12 residues long, ends included. Germline V lookup: CDR1 LGHNT, CDR2 FRNRAP. J is TRBJ2-2 and V is TRBV12-5. The material sequenced was blood, either unsorted or a sorted T cell fraction (not recorded which). The TCR comes from a male donor with ankylosing spondylitis or in good health (not recorded which). The CDR3 spells CASGVWSWGAAG.